This note documents a single TCR beta chain sequence. Its target is not known. These data come from a study of graft-versus-host responses after intestinal transplantation. Study summary: Among the recipients, all got anti-thymocyte globulin induction and then tacrolimus and steroids for approximately 3 years.

The repertoire was sequenced with immunoSEQ multiplex PCR; TCRdb's copy has only in-frame clones and lacks some. The table has around 70,000 clones, more than 70% seen once. Study-wide results and caveats: Within allografts, high graft-versus-host to host-versus-graft clonal ratios were seen among patients with graft-donor T cell macrochimerism.

CDR3 length: 18 residues. CDR1 and CDR2 from the germline V gene are LNHDA and SQIVND (reference sequence). V gave up 0 bases and J gave up 2 bases, with 17 bases separating them. The sequence was obtained from a human donor who received an intestinal transplant. The chain uses TRBV19 and TRBJ2-1; D is possibly TRBD2 (6 bases). Sequences were derived from unstimulated CD8+ T cells sorted from spleen or lymph node cells, sampled before intestinal transplant. CDR3 in amino acids: CASSIDPVGRSPYNEQFF. The CDR3 DNA reads as TGTGCCAGTAGTATAGACCCCGTCGGGAGAAGTCCCTACAATGAGCAGTTCTTC. The variable domain in full, with the rest retrieved from reference TRBV19 and TRBJ2-1, is DGGITQSPKYLFRKEGQNVTLSCEQNLNHDAMYWYRQDPGQGLRLIYYSQIVNDFQKGDIAEGYSVSREKKESFPLTVTSAQKNPTAFYLCASSIDPVGRSPYNEQFFGPGTRLTVL.